Below, one TCR beta chain is given with its context. The data were taken from a study of T-cell reconstitution after alpha-beta-depleted transplantation in children. The authors prepared the TCRbeta library with unique molecular identifiers. TCRdb recomputed calls from the PCR reads with MiXCR, one row per CDR3 protein. The data show 200,000 to 300,000 distinct CDR3 sequences, 12% seen once. CDR3 length equals 16 residues. V dropped 4 bases and J dropped 0 bases, with 17 bases sitting between them. CDR1 SGHRS and CDR2 YFSETQ come from the germline V gene. The rearrangement joins TRBV5-1 to TRBJ2-7; weak D call: TRBD1 (7 bases). This clonotype originated in a human donor who donated a stem cell graft to a child with acute lymphoblastic leukemia. The material sequenced was PBMCs from the stem cell graft donor, taken from the stem cell graft. CDR3 amino acids: CASSAGLGQISYEQYF. CDR3 nucleotide sequence: TGCGCCAGCAGCGCGGGGCTGGGACAGATCTCCTACGAGCAGTACTTC.